A single sample gave rise to the 2 T cell receptor beta chains below, sequenced in a study of naive CD8 T cells in extremely preterm neonates. The study, taken as a whole, reports: Preterm infants showed shorter CDR3s, fewer N additions and less trimming than older groups.

Antigens for these TCRs are unknown. Libraries were prepared by immunoSEQ multiplex PCR; TCRdb keeps only in-frame clonotypes and omits some of them. This table holds 25,000 or so clones, 88% found once. Preterm samples came from extremely preterm deliveries at about 23-28 weeks. Sequencing used naive CD8+ T cells from cord blood. The receptor set was obtained from a boy who was born preterm.

The chain combines TRBV27 with TRBJ2-7, with 11 bases lining up with TRBD2. The CDR3 length is 13 residues. Looked up from germline, CDR1 is MNHEY and CDR2 is SMNVEV (reference sequence). The junction had 0 bases not matched to a gene; V was cut back by 2 bases and J by 6 bases. The CDR3 nucleotides are TGTGCCAGCAGTTTACTAGCGGGGGGCGAGCAGTACTTC. Its protein is CASSLLAGGEQYF.

This chain joins TRBV2 and TRBJ1-2, with D unresolved. Per the germline V gene, CDR1 is SNHLY and CDR2 is FYNNEI. The V gene lost 0 bases and the J gene lost 10 bases, with 12 bases spanning the gap. CDR3 length: 13 residues. The CDR3 region has the DNA TGTGCCAGCAGTGAAGCGGTTTGGCAGGACTACACCTTC. Encoded protein: CASSEAVWQDYTF.